These T cell receptor beta chains were read from a single sample in a study of CD8 T cells in Susac syndrome. TCRdb re-derived calls from the immunoSEQ multiplex PCR reads in MiXCR, one entry per CDR3 protein. The sample yields 100,000 to 150,000 distinct CDR3 sequences, around 95% seen once. The sequencing input was CD4+ T cells from PBMCs. The receptors here all came from a human donor in good health. Both conserved end residues are part of each CDR3. The D gene is left open where the match is weak. A row's size may be missing; if present it is once, few, many or a size class.

>TRBJ2-3|.|TRBV6-4|.
TGTGCCAGCAGGAACGGCGGGACAGGCACAGATACGCAGTATTTT
CASRNGGTGTDTQYF
>TRBJ2-6|.|TRBV5-4|once
TGTGCCAGCAGCTTGGATGCGGGGACGGTCCTCTCTGGGGCCAACGTCCTGACTTTC
CASSLDAGTVLSGANVLTF
>TRBJ2-1|.|TRBV6-1|.
TGTGCCTCAACAAAAGGGAGGAGCTCCTACAATGAGCAGTTCTTC
CASTKGRSSYNEQFF
>TRBJ2-7|TRBD2|TRBV5-1|.
TGCGCCAGCAGCTCGACCAAGTGGACTAGCGGAGGATACGAGCAGTACTTC
CASSSTKWTSGGYEQYF
>TRBJ2-3|.|TRBV19|.
TGTGCCAGTAGTGTGGACCCCGGGACGCAGTATTTT
CASSVDPGTQYF
>TRBJ2-7|TRBD1|TRBV14|.
TGTGCCAGCAGCCCCCGGACAGGGGTGAAATACGAGCAGTACTTC
CASSPRTGVKYEQYF
>TRBJ1-1|.|TRBV20-1|.
TGCAGTGCTAGAGGTGGGTTGAGGTGGGTTGGCACTGAAGCTTTCTTT
CSARGGLRWVGTEAFF
>TRBJ2-3|.|TRBV6-1|.
TGTGCCAGCAGTATTGGGGGCAAGGATACGCAGTATTTT
CASSIGGKDTQYF
>TRBJ1-2|TRBD1|TRBV6-6|.
TGTGCCACAGGACAGGGTGGGATCGGTGGCTACACCTTC
CATGQGGIGGYTF
>TRBJ2-6|.|TRBV25-1|.
TGTGCCAGCAGTGAATATGCAGGGAGGATTTCCGGGGCCAACGTCCTGACTTTC
CASSEYAGRISGANVLTF
>TRBJ1-1|.|TRBV24-1|.
TGTGCCACCAGTGTTCGGACCGGGGGGGCCGCTGAAGCTTTCTTT
CATSVRTGGAAEAFF
>TRBJ2-2|.|TRBV4-3|.
TGCGCCAGCAGCCAAGATTGGGGGCATAGCGGGCGCGACACCGGGGAGCTGTTTTTT
CASSQDWGHSGRDTGELFF
>TRBJ1-5|.|TRBV5-1|.
TGCGCCAGCAGCTTGGGGGGCTACAATCAGCCCCAGCATTTT
CASSLGGYNQPQHF
>TRBJ1-1|.|TRBV29-1|.
TGCAGCGTTGAGGTACTAGACACTGAAGCTTTCTTT
CSVEVLDTEAFF
>TRBJ2-1|.|TRBV6-5|.
TGTGCCAGCAGTTACGGGCAAGCCCCCTACAATGAGCAGTTCTTC
CASSYGQAPYNEQFF
>TRBJ2-1|TRBD1|TRBV19|.
TGTGCCAGTAGTATTTCGAGGGGGCAGGGGTACAATGAGCAGTTCTTC
CASSISRGQGYNEQFF
>TRBJ1-5|.|TRBV20-1|.
TGCAGTGCTAGGGTCCCAGCAGGGCTGTTCAATCAGCCCCAGCATTTT
CSARVPAGLFNQPQHF
>TRBJ2-3|TRBD2|TRBV3-1|.
TGTGCCAGCAGCCAACTAGCGGGAACAAGCACAGATACGCAGTATTTT
CASSQLAGTSTDTQYF
>TRBJ2-5|.|TRBV6-5|.
TGTGCCAGCAGTTACTCCTGGACAGAAGAGACCCAGTACTTC
CASSYSWTEETQYF
>TRBJ2-2|TRBD1|TRBV7-9|.
TGTGCCAGCAGCTTGAGTACGCGGAACGGACAGGGTTTAACCGGGGAGCTGTTTTTT
CASSLSTRNGQGLTGELFF